These 24 T cell receptor beta chains were all obtained from the same sample, sequenced in a study of T-cell reconstitution after alpha-beta-depleted transplantation in children. The authors prepared the TCRbeta library with unique molecular identifiers. TCRdb re-derived calls from the PCR reads in MiXCR, one entry per CDR3 protein. This table has 100,000 or so distinct CDR3 sequences, approximately 8% appearing once. The starting material was PBMCs, obtained before TCRalphabeta/CD19-depleted stem cell transplant. The receptor set was obtained from a boy aged 2 to 10 with acute lymphoblastic leukemia, due to receive a stem cell transplant.

This clonotype was counted many times. The V and J genes are TRBV5-1 and TRBJ1-1; 8 bases align to TRBD1. With 2 bases clipped from V and 8 bases from J, the junction kept 5 bases outside the gene matches. Germline CDR1 reads SGHRS; CDR2 reads YFSETQ. The CDR3 is 13 amino acids. The CDR3 DNA sequence: TGCGCCAGCAGCTTACCAGGGGGCTCCGAAGCTTTCTTT. This codes for CASSLPGGSEAFF.

This clonotype was picked up many times. J is TRBJ2-3 and V is TRBV5-1; 9 nucleotides match TRBD1. There are 16 residues in the CDR3. Germline V CDR1 and CDR2: SGHRS, YFSETQ. The junction had 7 bases not matched to a gene; V was cut back by 2 bases and J by 3 bases. The DNA for the CDR3 is TGCGCCAGCAGCTTATTATTGACAGGGGGAACAGATACGCAGTATTTT. This codes for CASSLLLTGGTDTQYF.

This clonotype was seen a few times. This chain connects TRBV10-3 to TRBJ2-3; D is possibly TRBD1 or TRBD2 (5 bases each). The V end was cut by 0 bases, the J end by 4 bases, with 8 bases between. From germline, CDR1 is ENHRY and CDR2 SYGVKD. This CDR3 is built from 14 residues. The CDR3 loop reads CAISESRGPDTQYF. The CDR3 bases are TGTGCCATCAGTGAGTCCCGGGGACCAGATACGCAGTATTTT.

This clonotype was seen at least ten times. V and J are TRBV6-4 and TRBJ2-3, with D perhaps given as TRBD1 or TRBD2 (6 bases each). Per the germline V gene, CDR1 is MRHNA and CDR2 is SNTAGT. Trimming cost V 6 bases and J 4 bases, with 14 bases left between them. CDR3 length equals 14 residues. The CDR3 DNA reads as TGTGCCAGCAGCCCCGGGGGCCGGCCAGATACGCAGTATTTT. Amino acid sequence: CASSPGGRPDTQYF.

This clonotype is labeled medium-sized (0.01 to 0.1%). The chain is built from TRBV4-3 and TRBJ2-1, with D possibly matching TRBD1 (5 bases). The V end lost 2 bases, the J end lost 4 bases, and 15 bases lay between the germline ends. Germline V gene sequence: CDR1 LGHNA, CDR2 YSLEER. The CDR3 is 16 residues long. CDR3 protein: CASSQLAQERYNEQFF. CDR3 DNA: TGCGCCAGCAGCCAATTAGCACAGGAGAGGTACAATGAGCAGTTCTTC.

This clonotype was seen at least ten times. The genes are TRBV3-1 and TRBJ2-3, with D uncertain. The CDR3 contains 13 residues. The V end lost 5 bases, the J end lost 0 bases, and 6 bases lay between the germline ends. Germline values: CDR1 LGHDT, CDR2 YNNKEL (reference sequence). CDR3 bases: TGTGCCAGCAGCACACACAGCACAGATACGCAGTATTTT. Its protein product is CASSTHSTDTQYF.

This clonotype appeared many times. The chain carries TRBV19 and TRBJ1-2, with 8 bases matching TRBD1. J gave up 0 bases and V 6 bases, and 15 bases lay outside the gene matches. The CDR3 has 18 residues. Germline CDR1 and CDR2: LNHDA and SQIVND (reference sequence). The CDR3 DNA is TGTGCCAGTAGCCAGGGGGCAGTGCGGCGAACTACTAACTATGGCTACACCTTC. Translated, it gives CASSQGAVRRTTNYGYTF.

This clonotype was seen at least ten times. The chain combines TRBV6-5 with TRBJ1-1, with D perhaps matching TRBD1 (5 bases). Germline V gives CDR1 MNHEY, CDR2 SVGAGI. The V and J ends lost 7 bases and 1 base respectively, with 10 bases between them. CDR3 length equals 13 residues. The CDR3 DNA follows: TGTGCCAGCATCCCCACAGGGAACACTGAAGCTTTCTTT. The encoded protein is CASIPTGNTEAFF.

This clonotype was observed at least ten times. This chain joins TRBV29-1 and TRBJ1-1; the D gene is possibly TRBD1 (6 bases). The length of the CDR3 is 14 residues. The V end lost 2 bases, the J end lost 4 bases, and 14 bases lay between the germline ends. The germline V gene has CDR1 SQVTM and CDR2 ANQGSEA. In DNA form, the CDR3 reads TGCAGCGTTGAACGCGCGGACAGTTCCACTGAAGCTTTCTTT. It yields the protein CSVERADSSTEAFF.

This clonotype was counted at least ten times. The chain carries TRBV29-1 and TRBJ2-5; 8 bases line up with TRBD1. Germline V gives CDR1 SQVTM, CDR2 ANQGSEA. CDR3 length: 15 residues. V dropped 3 bases and J dropped 4; count of bases not matched to a gene: 10. The CDR3 bases are TGCAGCGTTGAGGGAATCCAGGGGGCTAGAGAGACCCAGTACTTC. This gives the protein CSVEGIQGARETQYF.

This clonotype was detected a few times. The J gene is TRBJ2-7, the V gene TRBV5-1; D possibly matches TRBD1 or TRBD2 (6 bases each). Germline assignment: CDR1 SGHRS and CDR2 YFSETQ. There are 15 residues in the CDR3. V dropped 4 bases and J dropped 3 bases, with 17 bases sitting between them. The CDR3 DNA reads as TGCGCCAGCAGCCTAGACAGGTGGGGAGGCTACGAGCAGTACTTC. It encodes CASSLDRWGGYEQYF.

Many counts were recorded for this clonotype. This chain joins TRBV3-1 and TRBJ1-2, with D unresolved. This CDR3 is 11 amino acids long. V was trimmed by 4 bases and J by 10 bases, leaving 10 bases between them. The germline V gene has CDR1 LGHDT and CDR2 YNNKEL (reference sequence). The CDR3 protein is CASSLAHFYTF. In DNA, the CDR3 is TGTGCCAGCAGCCTCGCTCATTTCTACACCTTC. The full variable domain, rest sourced from reference TRBV3-1 and TRBJ1-2, is DTAVSQTPKYLVTQMGNDKSIKCEQNLGHDTMYWYKQDSKKFLKIMFSYNNKELIINETVPNRFSPKSPDKAHLNLHINSLELGDSAVYFCASSLAHFYTFGSGTRLTVV.

This clonotype was counted ten times or more. The chain links TRBV7-9 to TRBJ2-1; no clear D gene. Germline CDR1 SEHNR, CDR2 FQNEAQ (reference sequence). CDR3 size: 12 residues. V was shortened by 2 bases and J by 9 bases, with 8 bases between the two germline ends. The CDR3, as DNA: TGTGCCAGCAGCTTATATGTCTCTGAGCAGTTCTTC. Translated, it gives CASSLYVSEQFF. The variable domain in full, with the rest retrieved from reference TRBV7-9 and TRBJ2-1, is DTGVSQNPRHKITKRGQNVTFRCDPISEHNRLYWYRQTLGQGPEFLTYFQNEAQLEKSRLLSDRFSAERPKGSFSTLEIQRTEQGDSAMYLCASSLYVSEQFFGPGTRLTVL.

Only a few counts were recorded for this clonotype. The V gene is TRBV12-3 or TRBV12-4, the J gene TRBJ2-2; D is perhaps TRBD2 (7 bases). The CDR3 length is 15 residues. V shed 7 bases and J shed 6 bases, with 18 bases lying between them. CDR3 nucleotide sequence: TGTGCCAGCACCTTGGGGGGGGGGCTAGCCGGGGAGCTGTTTTTT. Translating it yields CASTLGGGLAGELFF.

As to this clonotype: Germline and junction disagree at one end, which may indicate a read error. This rearrangement joins TRBV20-1 to TRBJ2-1; 12 positions agree with TRBD2. The CDR3 has 16 residues. Germline CDR1 is DFQATT and CDR2 is SNEGSKA (reference sequence). CDR3 sequence (DNA): TGCTGTGCTAGAGAAACCCTAGCGGGGGGGCGAAATGAGCAGTTCTTC. As protein: CCARETLAGGRNEQFF.

This clonotype was observed at least ten times. The chain couples TRBV4-3 to TRBJ2-6; no firm D call. CDR3 length: 16 residues. Germline CDR1 LGHNA, CDR2 YSLEER. The ends were cut back, 2 bases at V and 4 bases at J, with 12 bases in the middle. CDR3 nucleotides: TGCGCCAGCAGCCAAAACCCTAGTTCGGGGGCCAACGTCCTGACTTTC. It yields the protein CASSQNPSSGANVLTF.

In its sample, this clonotype was seen many times. This chain connects TRBV12-3 or TRBV12-4 to TRBJ2-1; TRBD2 might be the D (5 bases). The CDR3 runs 16 residues. Trimming shortened V by 5 bases and J by 7 bases, and 21 bases separated the two germline ends. The CDR3 DNA sequence: TGTGCCAGCAGTACCCTGACGGGAATGGGAGCAAATGAGCAGTTCTTC. Translating gives CASSTLTGMGANEQFF.

This clonotype was seen repeatedly, ten times or more. The CDR3 sequence: CASSQSPGTGEGLFF. CDR3 bases: TGTGCCAGCAGTCAAAGTCCCGGGACAGGGGAAGGACTGTTTTTT. The genes are TRBV12-3 or TRBV12-4 and TRBJ1-4; 10 bases line up with TRBD1. This CDR3 has 15 amino acids. The V and J ends lost 5 bases and 13 bases, in that order; junction bases with no gene match: 13.

This clonotype was detected many times. The chain joins TRBV6-2 or TRBV6-3 to TRBJ2-5, with 12 nucleotides matching TRBD1. J was trimmed by 5 bases and V by 6 bases; bases with no gene match: 7. There are 15 residues in the CDR3. The germline V gene has CDR1 MNHEY and CDR2 SVGEGT. The CDR3 region has the DNA TGTGCCAGCAGCCTCGGGACAGGGGGCCGGGAGACCCAGTACTTC. Translation: CASSLGTGGRETQYF.

In the case of this clonotype: This clone may be a read error of a much larger clone one base away. This CDR3 is missing its conserved last phenylalanine or tryptophan, likely due to a read error. The chain recombines TRBV3-1 with TRBJ1-2, with unresolved D. CDR3 length: 11 amino acids. V dropped 8 bases and J dropped 6 bases, with 10 bases sitting between them. CDR1 is LGHDT and CDR2 is YNNKEL in the germline V gene (reference sequence). The CDR3 is CASGPSNGYTS. The CDR3 region has the DNA TGTGCCAGCGGACCCTCAAATGGCTACACCTCC.

Many counts were recorded for this clonotype. The chain employs TRBV12-3 or TRBV12-4 and TRBJ2-1; D is unclear. Trimming took off 2 bases at V and 5 bases at J, with 16 bases between the two ends. The CDR3 has 16 amino acids. CDR3 sequence: CASSLNRALVNNEQFF. For the CDR3, the DNA is TGTGCCAGCAGTTTAAACCGGGCCCTGGTAAACAATGAGCAGTTCTTC.

This clonotype is classed as medium-sized. The chain couples TRBV7-9 to TRBJ2-7; 7 bases are a match to TRBD1. The CDR3 covers 12 residues. Germline V gene lookup returns CDR1 SEHNR and CDR2 FQNEAQ (reference sequence). The trim removed 5 bases at V and 12 bases at J, leaving 10 bases unmatched. CDR3 loop: CASSPGTDGAYF. The CDR3 DNA follows: TGTGCCAGCAGCCCCGGGACAGACGGTGCGTACTTC.

The chain combines TRBV29-1 with TRBJ2-3, with 7 bases lining up with TRBD2. The V gene end was trimmed by 7 bases and the J gene end by 5 bases; junction bases not matched to a gene: 15. Germline V CDR1 and CDR2: SQVTM, ANQGSEA. The CDR3 runs to 15 residues. This chain's CDR3 is CSATGGETGGDTQYF. As DNA, the CDR3 is TGCAGCGCCACTGGCGGGGAAACGGGGGGAGATACGCAGTATTTT.

This clonotype was picked up many times. The V call is TRBV3-1, the J call TRBJ1-1; 7 bases agree with TRBD1. The CDR3 extends over 14 amino acids. With V trimmed by 0 bases and J by 4 bases, 2 bases remained unmatched. Germline lookup yields CDR1 LGHDT and CDR2 YNNKEL (reference sequence). CDR3 sequence: CASSQDPGGTEAFF. Written as DNA, the CDR3 is TGTGCCAGCAGCCAAGACCCAGGGGGCACTGAAGCTTTCTTT.